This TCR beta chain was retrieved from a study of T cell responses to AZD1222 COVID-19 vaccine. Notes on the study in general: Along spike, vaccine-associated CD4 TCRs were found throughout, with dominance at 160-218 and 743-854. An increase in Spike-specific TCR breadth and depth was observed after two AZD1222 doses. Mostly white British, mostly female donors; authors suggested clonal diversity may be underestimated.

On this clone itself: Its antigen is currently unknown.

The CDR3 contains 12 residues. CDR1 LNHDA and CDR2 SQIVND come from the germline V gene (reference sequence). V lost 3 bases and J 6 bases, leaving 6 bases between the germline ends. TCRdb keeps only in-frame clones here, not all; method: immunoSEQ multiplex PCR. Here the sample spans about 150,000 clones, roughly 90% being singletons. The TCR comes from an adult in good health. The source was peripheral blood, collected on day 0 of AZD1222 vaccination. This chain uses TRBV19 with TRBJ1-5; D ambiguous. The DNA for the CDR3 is TGTGCCAGTAGTATCTTGGGTCAGCCCCAGCATTTT. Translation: CASSILGQPQHF.